A single sample gave rise to the 22 T cell receptor beta chains below, sequenced in a study of shared clonotypes between healthy human individuals. Clones were read by immunoSEQ multiplex PCR, and TCRdb kept only the in-frame ones, dropping some. Of fewer than 2.5 million clones listed, 93% were seen once; the top ten hold approximately 0.36%. The sequencing sample was made of naive CD4+ T cells from PBMCs. Noted subset: CD45RA+ positively selected. Receptors were obtained from a young man in good health. Some clones in this sample may be carry-over from other donors' samples.

The chain recombines TRBV7-2 with TRBJ1-3; TRBD1 might be the D (5 bases). V lost 1 base and J lost 2, with 15 bases in between. The CDR3 has 17 amino acids. The germline V gene encodes CDR1 SGHTA and CDR2 FQGNSA. CDR3 sequence: CASSLVGTGKTGNTIYF. CDR3 nucleotide sequence: TGTGCCAGCAGCTTAGTTGGGACGGGGAAGACTGGAAACACCATATATTTT.

This chain joins TRBV18 and TRBJ2-7; 10 positions match TRBD1. J gave up 5 bases and V 5 bases, and 6 bases lay outside the gene matches. The CDR3 extends over 14 amino acids. Germline assignment: CDR1 KGHSH and CDR2 LQKENI. The CDR3 loop is CASSGRQGANEQYF. CDR3 bases: TGTGCCAGCTCAGGAAGACAGGGGGCTAACGAGCAGTACTTC. Filled out from reference TRBV18 and TRBJ2-7, the complete variable domain reads NAGVMQNPRHLVRRRGQEARLRCSPMKGHSHVYWYRQLPEEGLKFMVYLQKENIIDESGMPKERFSAEFPKEGPSILRIQQVVRGDSAAYFCASSGRQGANEQYFGPGTRLTVT.

The gene calls are TRBV6-1 and TRBJ2-1, with 13 bases that match TRBD2. The V gene's germline CDR1 is MNHNS and CDR2 SASEGT. The CDR3 extends over 14 amino acids. V was clipped by 7 bases and J by 8 bases; unmatched bases: 5. The CDR3 region is CASIRLAGGYEQFF. The CDR3 coding sequence is TGTGCCAGCATTAGACTAGCGGGAGGTTATGAGCAGTTCTTC.

With regard to this clone: Other DNA variants within this sample encode the same CDR3. The gene calls are TRBV19 and TRBJ1-1; no clear D. Per the germline V gene, CDR1 is LNHDA and CDR2 is SQIVND (reference sequence). V dropped 3 bases and J dropped 4 bases, with 9 bases sitting between them. The CDR3 length is 13 residues. DNA of the CDR3: TGTGCCAGTAGTATTCCGGGCAGCACTGAAGCTTTCTTT. Translation gives CASSIPGSTEAFF.

V gene TRBV4-1 combines with J gene TRBJ2-1; no reliable D call. Trimming removed 0 bases from V and 9 bases from J, with 9 bases in between. CDR3 length: 13 amino acids. Germline V lookup: CDR1 MGHRA, CDR2 YSYEKL. The CDR3, as DNA: TGCGCCAGCAGCCAAGATGAAGTCAGTGAGCAGTTCTTC. This sequence encodes CASSQDEVSEQFF.

This sequence joins TRBV18 and TRBJ1-4, with 8 bases identical to TRBD1. Germline-derived CDR1 and CDR2 are KGHSH and LQKENI. V shed 3 bases and J 7 bases; nucleotides not matched to a gene: 7. This CDR3 has 15 amino acids. The CDR3 DNA sequence: TGTGCCAGCTCACCCCTGACAGGGGTTAGTGAAAAACTGTTTTTT. Protein product: CASSPLTGVSEKLFF.

The rearrangement joins TRBV6-5 to TRBJ2-6, with D perhaps matching TRBD1 or TRBD2 (5 bases each). With 4 bases removed from V and 0 bases from J, the gap between germline ends came to 7 bases. The CDR3 is 15 residues long. In germline, CDR1 is MNHEY, CDR2 SVGAGI. This CDR3 reads CASSSGTSGANVLTF. The CDR3 coding sequence is TGTGCCAGCAGTTCAGGGACCTCTGGGGCCAACGTCCTGACTTTC.

This clone came up once. The chain links TRBV2 to TRBJ1-5; D is perhaps TRBD1 (6 bases). Between the trimmed V and J ends, which lost 4 bases and 6 bases, there was a span of 13 bases. The germline CDR1 and CDR2 sequences are SNHLY and FYNNEI. CDR3 length equals 14 residues. DNA of the CDR3: TGTGCCAGCAGTGCCCAACAGGGCGCTCAGCCCCAGCATTTT. It is translated as CASSAQQGAQPQHF.

The rearrangement uses TRBV5-8 and TRBJ2-3, with D uncertain. The CDR3 loop spans 15 amino acids. Germline CDR1 is SGHTS and CDR2 is YDEGEE. Trimming removed 6 bases at V and 3 bases at J, with 17 bases between. In nucleotides, the CDR3 is TGTGCCAGCAACGGCCTCCGTCAGCGTACAGATACGCAGTATTTT. Translated: CASNGLRQRTDTQYF.

V gene TRBV7-8 combines with J gene TRBJ2-1; D is possibly TRBD1 or TRBD2 (5 bases each). Per germline, CDR1 SGHVS and CDR2 FQNEAQ. The CDR3 runs 15 residues. V was trimmed by 2 bases and J by 8 bases, leaving 16 bases between them. CDR3 sequence: CASSLKLVLGDEQFF. CDR3 sequence (DNA): TGTGCCAGCAGCTTAAAACTCGTCTTGGGGGATGAGCAGTTCTTC.

The rearrangement joins TRBV15 to TRBJ1-1; D perhaps matches TRBD1 (6 bases). The ends were cut back, 3 bases at V and 8 bases at J, with 10 bases in the middle. CDR3 length: 12 amino acids. Germline CDR1 and CDR2: LNHNV and YYDKDF (reference sequence). The chain's CDR3 is CATSSAQGEAFF. CDR3 DNA sequence: TGTGCCACCAGCAGTGCTCAGGGGGAAGCTTTCTTT.

This rearrangement joins TRBV11-2 to TRBJ1-3; D unresolved. The CDR3 consists of 12 residues. Trimming removed 5 bases at V and 9 bases at J, with 11 bases between. CDR1 and CDR2 from the germline V gene are SGHAT and FQNNGV. The CDR3 DNA reads TGTGCCAGCAGCGGCTCAGGAGGCACCATATATTTT. It translates to CASSGSGGTIYF.

This chain links TRBV11-2 with TRBJ2-3, with 9 bases lining up with TRBD1. This CDR3 has 14 residues. From germline, CDR1 is SGHAT and CDR2 FQNNGV. The J segment lost 8 bases and the V segment lost 7 bases, leaving 10 bases of the junction unmatched. The CDR3: CASTQGTGFVTQYF. For the CDR3, the DNA is TGTGCCAGCACTCAAGGGACAGGGTTCGTTACGCAGTATTTT.

This sequence joins TRBV29-1 and TRBJ1-2, with D maybe TRBD1 (5 bases). This CDR3 comprises 13 residues. Trimming took off 4 bases at V and 0 bases at J, with 9 bases between the two ends. Germline loops: CDR1 SQVTM, CDR2 ANQGSEA. The CDR3 DNA reads TGCAGCGTTGGGTCGGGGGCTAACTATGGCTACACCTTC. Its translation: CSVGSGANYGYTF.

In this sample, this clone turned up a few times. Other DNA variants within this sample encode the same CDR3. CDR3 amino acids: CASSLTWDTEAFF. CDR3 DNA sequence: TGTGCCAGCAGCTTAACTTGGGACACTGAAGCTTTCTTT. V usage is TRBV11-2 and J usage is TRBJ1-1; D unclear. The V end lost 2 bases, the J end lost 3 bases, and 7 bases lay between the germline ends. CDR1 is SGHAT, CDR2 FQNNGV, per germline. CDR3 length equals 13 residues.

The chain is built from TRBV30 and TRBJ2-6, with D perhaps given as TRBD1 or TRBD2 (5 bases each). The CDR3 is 17 residues long. The V gene lost 3 bases and the J gene lost 0 bases, with 15 bases spanning the gap. Germline CDR1 and CDR2: GTSNPN and SVGIG (reference sequence). CDR3 loop: CAWSPRDGYSGANVLTF. CDR3 coding DNA: TGTGCCTGGAGCCCCCGGGACGGTTACTCTGGGGCCAACGTCCTGACTTTC.

The V call is TRBV6-1, the J call TRBJ1-2; tentative D call: TRBD1 (6 bases). CDR1 is MNHNS and CDR2 is SASEGT in the germline V gene. Between the trimmed V and J ends, which lost 5 bases and 1 base, there was a span of 14 bases. This CDR3 has 15 residues. CDR3 nucleotides: TGTGCCAGCAGTCAGGGGCACGGACTTAACTATGGCTACACCTTC. Its protein is CASSQGHGLNYGYTF.

The chain employs TRBV9 and TRBJ2-2, with 10 nucleotides matching TRBD1. This CDR3 is 16 amino acids long. Trimming removed 4 bases from V and 3 bases from J; junction bases left unmatched: 6. Germline values: CDR1 SGDLS, CDR2 YYNGEE. CDR3 loop: CASSIGTGADTGELFF. CDR3 nucleotides: TGTGCCAGCAGCATTGGGACAGGGGCGGACACCGGGGAGCTGTTTTTT.

This clone appeared a few times. The genes are TRBV7-6 and TRBJ1-4, with TRBD1 matching over 7 bases. This CDR3 comprises 16 residues. V was pared by 1 base and J by 8 bases, with 10 bases of the junction left unmatched. Germline V CDR1 and CDR2: SGHVS, FNYEAQ. The CDR3: CASSLGVGQGDEKLFF. In nucleotides, the CDR3 is TGTGCCAGCAGCTTAGGCGTCGGGCAGGGGGACGAAAAACTGTTTTTT.

CDR3 amino acids: CASRPASIHEQYF. The DNA of the CDR3 is TGTGCCAGCAGACCGGCTAGCATCCACGAGCAGTACTTC. This chain connects TRBV6-5 to TRBJ2-7; tentative D call: TRBD2 (5 bases). The CDR3 has 13 amino acids. V was shortened by 6 bases and J by 5 bases, with 14 bases between the two germline ends. The germline V gene encodes CDR1 MNHEY and CDR2 SVGAGI.

The chain carries TRBV5-1 and TRBJ2-7; D is unresolved. Germline V CDR1 and CDR2: SGHRS, YFSETQ. This CDR3 is built from 15 residues. The V end was cut by 0 bases, the J end by 3 bases, with 13 bases between. CDR3 in amino acids: CASSLAAGYHYEQYF. DNA of the CDR3: TGCGCCAGCAGCTTGGCGGCAGGATACCACTACGAGCAGTACTTC.

The rearrangement links TRBV5-1 to TRBJ2-5; 12 nucleotides match TRBD2. The CDR3 covers 16 residues. J lost 1 base, V lost 5 bases, and 6 bases had no gene match. The germline gives CDR1 SGHRS, CDR2 YFSETQ. The CDR3 reads CASSQALAGGQETQYF. CDR3 nucleotides: TGCGCCAGCAGTCAAGCACTAGCGGGAGGCCAAGAGACCCAGTACTTC. Full variable domain (rest looked up from reference TRBV5-1 and TRBJ2-5): KAGVTQTPRYLIKTRGQQVTLSCSPISGHRSVSWYQQTPGQGLQFLFEYFSETQRNKGNFPGRFSGRQFSNSRSEMNVSTLELGDSALYLCASSQALAGGQETQYFGPGTRLLVL.